These 27 T cell receptor beta chains were sequenced from one sample in a study of T cell responses to AZD1222 COVID-19 vaccine. Data came from immunoSEQ multiplex PCR; TCRdb stores just in-frame clones and leaves some out. The sample yields roughly 160,000 clones, just under 95% seen once. The specimen comprised peripheral blood, sampled on day 0 of AZD1222 vaccination. The receptors here all came from an adult in good health.

CDR3 nucleotides: TGTGCCAGCAGTGAATTGGGGACCTTAGGGCAGCCCCAGCATTTT. As protein: CASSELGTLGQPQHF. The V gene is TRBV2, the J gene TRBJ1-5, with a possible D match to TRBD1 (5 bases). The germline gives CDR1 SNHLY, CDR2 FYNNEI. V lost 2 bases and J 7 bases, leaving 15 bases between the germline ends. The CDR3 consists of 15 residues.

V gene TRBV6-1 combines with J gene TRBJ1-1; TRBD1 might be the D (5 bases). CDR1 is MNHNS, CDR2 SASEGT, per germline. The CDR3 is made up of 13 amino acids. V lost 5 bases, J lost 4 bases, and 11 bases lay in between. For the CDR3, the DNA is TGTGCCAGCAGTTGGGGGGGAAGCACTGAAGCTTTCTTT. It yields the protein CASSWGGSTEAFF.

The chain is built from TRBV6-5 and TRBJ1-2, with TRBD1 matching 7 bases. Germline V gives CDR1 MNHEY, CDR2 SVGAGI. V trimming: 7 bases; J trimming: 5 bases; junction bases outside the gene matches: 10. The CDR3 runs to 14 residues. The CDR3 DNA follows: TGTGCCAGCAAAAAGGGGGCGCAGGGTTATGGCTACACCTTC. This gives the protein CASKKGAQGYGYTF.

This sequence joins TRBV5-1 and TRBJ2-7; 7 bases are a match to TRBD1. The ends lost 4 bases at V and 3 bases at J; junction bases unmatched: 7. CDR3 length: 14 amino acids. Germline V gene data show CDR1 as SGHRS and CDR2 as YFSETQ. Here the CDR3 DNA reads TGCGCCAGCAGCCAAGACAGGGAACTCTACGAGCAGTACTTC. Protein sequence: CASSQDRELYEQYF. The variable domain in full, completed from reference TRBV5-1 and TRBJ2-7, reads KAGVTQTPRYLIKTRGQQVTLSCSPISGHRSVSWYQQTPGQGLQFLFEYFSETQRNKGNFPGRFSGRQFSNSRSEMNVSTLELGDSALYLCASSQDRELYEQYFGPGTRLTVT.

The V gene is TRBV14, the J gene TRBJ1-3; unclear D gene. In germline, CDR1 is SGHDN, CDR2 FVKESK. The V and J ends lost 5 bases and 0 bases respectively, with 8 bases between them. This CDR3 contains 14 residues. The DNA of the CDR3 is TGTGCCAGCAGCGTGTCGAGCTCTGGAAACACCATATATTTT. Translated, it gives CASSVSSSGNTIYF.

The J gene is TRBJ1-1, the V gene TRBV6-2 or TRBV6-3; 7 positions agree with TRBD1. Germline assignment: CDR1 MNHEY and CDR2 SVGEGT. The CDR3 length is 17 residues. V lost 0 bases and J lost 1; bases outside the gene matches: 8. The CDR3 loop is CASSYSRGGVENTEAFF. CDR3 coding DNA: TGTGCCAGCAGTTACTCGAGAGGGGGCGTAGAGAACACTGAAGCTTTCTTT.

The chain couples TRBV10-3 to TRBJ2-2; the match to TRBD2 covers 14 bases. Germline V gene lookup returns CDR1 ENHRY and CDR2 SYGVKD. The V and J ends lost 2 bases and 7 bases, in that order; junction bases with no gene match: 9. This CDR3 has 18 amino acids. CDR3 coding DNA: TGTGCCATCAGTGAGCCTCCGGGACTAGCGGGAGCAGGCGGGGAGCTGTTTTTT. Protein product: CAISEPPGLAGAGGELFF.

This clone was counted a single time. The chain joins TRBV27 to TRBJ2-3; possible D gene TRBD1, 5 bases. The germline CDR1 and CDR2 sequences are MNHEY and SMNVEV (reference sequence). V gave up 2 bases and J gave up 0 bases, with 15 bases separating them. There are 17 residues in the CDR3. The CDR3 sequence is CASSLRGTLLSTDTQYF. DNA of the CDR3: TGTGCCAGCAGTTTAAGGGGAACCCTTCTCAGCACAGATACGCAGTATTTT.

The V and J genes are TRBV6-2 or TRBV6-3 and TRBJ1-5; TRBD1 matches at 8 bases. CDR1 is MNHEY and CDR2 is SVGEGT in the germline V gene. Trimming cost V 4 bases and J 3 bases; bases outside gene matches: 2. This CDR3 region has 14 residues. The CDR3 DNA reads TGTGCCAGCAGTTCGACAGGGGACAATCAGCCCCAGCATTTT. It specifies CASSSTGDNQPQHF.

The V call is TRBV6-2 or TRBV6-3, the J call TRBJ2-3; D is unresolved. The CDR3 spans 17 residues. Trimming removed 5 bases at V and 4 bases at J, with 22 bases between. Germline lookup yields CDR1 MNHEY and CDR2 SVGEGT. The CDR3 sequence: CASSQNPLTSRSDTQYF. The CDR3 DNA is TGTGCCAGCAGTCAAAATCCACTGACTTCAAGGTCAGATACGCAGTATTTT.

This clone has a handful of counts. The chain is built from TRBV11-2 and TRBJ1-5; 8 nucleotides line up with TRBD1. This CDR3 region has 14 residues. Germline values: CDR1 SGHAT, CDR2 FQNNGV. V was pared by 6 bases and J by 1 base, with 2 bases of the junction left unmatched. The CDR3 sequence: CASSRTGSNQPQHF. CDR3 DNA: TGTGCCAGCAGTCGGACAGGGAGCAATCAGCCCCAGCATTTT.

The chain joins TRBV30 to TRBJ1-2; D gene ambiguous. Germline CDR1 and CDR2: GTSNPN and SVGIG (reference sequence). Deletions cut 4 bases from V and 6 bases from J, with 9 bases between. The CDR3 has 11 amino acids. CDR3 residues: CAWNREHGYTF. DNA for the CDR3: TGTGCCTGGAACCGTGAGCATGGCTACACCTTC.

This rearrangement joins TRBV25-1 to TRBJ1-2; 8 bases line up with TRBD1. V gave up 4 bases and J gave up 5 bases; unmatched junction bases: 6. This CDR3 has 14 amino acids. Germline assignment: CDR1 MGHDK and CDR2 SYGVNS. CDR3 region: CASSGRGRRYGYTF. The DNA of the CDR3 is TGTGCCAGCAGTGGCAGGGGGCGAAGGTATGGCTACACCTTC.

This chain joins TRBV10-3 and TRBJ1-5; TRBD1 might be the D (5 bases). The germline V gene encodes CDR1 ENHRY and CDR2 SYGVKD. V gave up 1 base and J gave up 8 bases, with 12 bases separating them. The length of the CDR3 is 14 residues. CDR3: CAISELGGVEPQHF. The CDR3 DNA is TGTGCCATCAGTGAGTTGGGGGGGGTGGAGCCCCAGCATTTT.

V and J are TRBV2 and TRBJ2-3, with D unresolved. Per the germline V gene, CDR1 is SNHLY and CDR2 is FYNNEI. V lost 5 bases and J 0 bases, leaving 9 bases between the germline ends. This CDR3 contains 14 residues. CDR3 sequence: CASSPVSSTDTQYF. The CDR3 bases are TGTGCCAGCAGTCCAGTTTCTAGCACAGATACGCAGTATTTT.

The gene calls are TRBV24-1 and TRBJ2-2; D possibly corresponds to TRBD2 (5 bases). The CDR3 loop spans 14 amino acids. Germline lookup yields CDR1 KGHDR and CDR2 SFDVKD. Deletions cut 10 bases from V and 0 bases from J, with 11 bases between. This chain's CDR3 is CATGEGANTGELFF. The DNA for the CDR3 is TGTGCCACTGGTGAGGGAGCGAACACCGGGGAGCTGTTTTTT.

This chain uses TRBV30 with TRBJ2-1; D gene uncertain. V was shortened by 3 bases and J by 8 bases, with 11 bases between the two germline ends. This CDR3 spans 12 amino acids. Germline assignment: CDR1 GTSNPN and CDR2 SVGIG (reference sequence). Here the CDR3 DNA reads TGTGCCTGGAGGCGGCTTGGCGATGAGCAGTTCTTC. Protein sequence: CAWRRLGDEQFF.

The gene calls are TRBV5-4 and TRBJ1-2, with unresolved D. Germline loops: CDR1 SGHNT, CDR2 YYREEE (reference sequence). There are 13 residues in the CDR3. V was cut by 0 bases and J by 4 bases, with 7 bases left in between. CDR3: CASSLDGFYGYTF. The DNA of the CDR3 is TGTGCCAGCAGCTTGGACGGCTTCTATGGCTACACCTTC. Filled out from reference TRBV5-4 and TRBJ1-2, the complete variable domain reads ETGVTQSPTHLIKTRGQQVTLRCSSQSGHNTVSWYQQALGQGPQFIFQYYREEENGRGNFPPRFSGLQFPNYSSELNVNALELDDSALYLCASSLDGFYGYTFGSGTRLTVV.

V gene TRBV19 combines with J gene TRBJ1-4, with TRBD1 as a possible D gene (5 bases). V gave up 10 bases and J gave up 7 bases, with 16 bases separating them. This CDR3 has 13 residues. Germline values: CDR1 LNHDA, CDR2 SQIVND (reference sequence). Written as DNA, the CDR3 is TGTGCCACCCTTCCAGGGAGGGGTGAAAAACTGTTTTTT. It codes for CATLPGRGEKLFF.

The chain couples TRBV12-5 to TRBJ1-6; D gene uncertain. Germline-derived CDR1 and CDR2 are LGHNT and FRNRAP. The V gene lost 1 base and the J gene lost 7 bases, with 17 bases spanning the gap. The CDR3 spans 17 residues. The DNA for the CDR3 is TGTGCTAGTGGTTTGGACAGTAACATGGGGTGGAATTCACCCCTCCACTTT. It is translated as CASGLDSNMGWNSPLHF.

The gene calls are TRBV6-5 and TRBJ1-5, with TRBD1 identical over 7 bases. The CDR3 covers 13 residues. Germline assignment: CDR1 MNHEY and CDR2 SVGAGI. The junction had 6 bases not matched to a gene; V was cut back by 9 bases and J by 4 bases. The CDR3 nucleotides read TGTGCCAGTTCGACAGGGAGGAATCAGCCCCAGCATTTT. The encoded protein is CASSTGRNQPQHF.

The chain combines TRBV7-8 with TRBJ1-6, with TRBD1 as a possible D gene (6 bases). Germline-derived CDR1 and CDR2 are SGHVS and FQNEAQ. CDR3 length equals 15 residues. Trimming took off 3 bases at V and 8 bases at J, with 14 bases between the two ends. This CDR3 is CASSLSRTAYSPLHF. CDR3 sequence (DNA): TGTGCCAGCAGCTTGAGTAGGACAGCCTATTCACCCCTCCACTTT.

The chain uses TRBV7-3 and TRBJ2-3, with TRBD1 matching over 7 bases. Germline V gives CDR1 SGHTA, CDR2 FQGTGA. The CDR3 extends over 13 amino acids. V lost 3 bases, J lost 4 bases, and 1 base stayed unmatched. CDR3 DNA: TGTGCCAGCAGCTTTGGACAGGCAGATACGCAGTATTTT. It translates to CASSFGQADTQYF.

The rearrangement uses TRBV5-8 and TRBJ2-7; tentatively, D is TRBD2 (5 bases). Looked up from germline, CDR1 is SGHTS and CDR2 is YDEGEE. Trimming cost V 0 bases and J 0 bases, with 19 bases left between them. The CDR3 is 18 residues long. CDR3 region: CASSLETGVRSSSYEQYF. The DNA for the CDR3 is TGTGCCAGCAGCTTGGAAACCGGGGTCCGCTCCTCCTCCTACGAGCAGTACTTC. Looking up the rest from reference TRBV5-8 and TRBJ2-7 gives the full variable domain: EAGVTQSPTHLIKTRGQQATLRCSPISGHTSVYWYQQALGLGLQFLLWYDEGEERNRGNFPPRFSGRQFPNYSSELNVNALELEDSALYLCASSLETGVRSSSYEQYFGPGTRLTVT.

The V gene is TRBV10-1, the J gene TRBJ2-1; D may be TRBD2 (6 bases). The length of the CDR3 is 15 residues. V shed 6 bases and J shed 0 bases, with 12 bases lying between them. CDR1 is WNHNN and CDR2 is SYGVQD in the germline V gene (reference sequence). The CDR3 reads CASSQAGSSYNEQFF. The DNA for the CDR3 is TGCGCCAGCAGCCAAGCCGGGAGCTCCTACAATGAGCAGTTCTTC.

J is TRBJ2-2 and V is TRBV15; 7 nucleotides align to TRBD1. The V and J ends lost 1 base and 1 base, in that order; junction bases with no gene match: 3. Germline V gene data show CDR1 as LNHNV and CDR2 as YYDKDF (reference sequence). The CDR3 covers 16 residues. DNA for the CDR3: TGTGCCACCAGCAGAGTGGGGACAGAGAACACCGGGGAGCTGTTTTTT. This sequence encodes CATSRVGTENTGELFF.

For the CDR3, the DNA is TGTGCCAGCAGTGAAGCGGGAGGGGGCAACGGTCAGCCCCAGCATTTT. Its translation is CASSEAGGGNGQPQHF. V usage is TRBV6-1 and J usage is TRBJ1-5; TRBD1 aligns across 7 bases. The CDR3 has 16 amino acids. V lost 0 bases and J lost 6; bases outside the gene matches: 8. Germline V lookup: CDR1 MNHNS, CDR2 SASEGT.